The 20 T cell receptor beta chains below come from one sample, sequenced in a study of blood T cell repertoires in COVID-19. The method was immunoSEQ multiplex PCR; TCRdb's version includes in-frame clones alone and lacks a portion of them. The top ten hold roughly 7% of the sample, which has around 210,000 clones, about four fifths seen once. Sequencing used peripheral blood. The receptor set was obtained from an elderly woman with COVID-19, enrolled during active disease.

The CDR3 bases are TGCGCCAGCAGCTTAATTGGGCGTGACGATACGCAGTATTTT. It yields the protein CASSLIGRDDTQYF. This sequence joins TRBV5-1 and TRBJ2-3, with D unclear. The length of the CDR3 is 14 residues. Trimming left V 2 bases short and J 6 bases short, with 13 bases between. Germline-derived CDR1 and CDR2 are SGHRS and YFSETQ.

CDR3 sequence reads: CASSQELVLAGTGELFF. As DNA, the CDR3 is TGTGCCAGCAGCCAAGAGTTAGTCCTAGCGGGAACCGGGGAGCTGTTTTTT. The chain is built from TRBV3-1 (or the pseudogene TRBV3-2) and TRBJ2-2, with 9 nucleotides matching TRBD2. Germline loops: CDR1 LGHDT, CDR2 YNNKEL (reference sequence). The CDR3 loop spans 17 amino acids. J was trimmed by 5 bases and V by 0 bases; bases with no gene match: 7.

The sample holds a few counts of this clone. This rearrangement joins TRBV11-2 to TRBJ2-3; 7 bases agree with TRBD2. In germline, CDR1 is SGHAT, CDR2 FQNNGV. The CDR3 loop spans 13 amino acids. Trimming at V came to 3 bases and at J to 6 bases, leaving 3 bases not matched to a gene. CDR3 DNA: TGTGCCAGCAGCTTTGCGGGAGTGGATACGCAGTATTTT. Protein product: CASSFAGVDTQYF.

This chain connects TRBV18 to TRBJ1-3; 9 nucleotides agree with TRBD1. Germline CDR1 is KGHSH and CDR2 is LQKENI. Trimming removed 8 bases from V and 2 bases from J; junction bases left unmatched: 16. CDR3 length: 18 residues. CDR3: CASLPTSLQGAPGNTIYF. The CDR3 DNA sequence: TGTGCCAGCCTACCGACTTCACTACAGGGGGCGCCTGGAAACACCATATATTTT.

The chain recombines TRBV7-2 with TRBJ2-4; TRBD1 is a possible D gene (6 bases). The CDR3 totals 18 residues. The V gene lost 0 bases and the J gene lost 0 bases, with 15 bases spanning the gap. In germline, CDR1 is SGHTA, CDR2 FQGNSA. The CDR3 bases are TGTGCCAGCAGCTTAGCCCCCCCGCAGGGGCGAGCCAAAAACATTCAGTACTTC. Protein sequence: CASSLAPPQGRAKNIQYF.

This clone is a singleton in its sample. The chain is built from TRBV6-5 and TRBJ2-1, with D maybe TRBD2 (6 bases). Trimming cost V 5 bases and J 9 bases, with 14 bases left between them. The CDR3 spans 13 residues. Germline V CDR1 and CDR2: MNHEY, SVGAGI. CDR3 loop: CASSTAGWGEQFF. The CDR3 nucleotides are TGTGCCAGCAGTACGGCGGGGTGGGGTGAGCAGTTCTTC.

This chain connects TRBV15 to TRBJ1-3; maybe TRBD1 (6 bases). There are 15 residues in the CDR3. Trimming stripped 5 bases from V and 2 bases from J, with 13 bases between. The germline gives CDR1 LNHNV, CDR2 YYDKDF (reference sequence). In DNA form, the CDR3 reads TGTGCCACCAGCGCGGGGGGCAGGGCTGGAAACACCATATATTTT. Amino acid sequence: CATSAGGRAGNTIYF.

The V and J genes are TRBV12-3 or TRBV12-4 and TRBJ2-7; a possible D gene is TRBD1 (6 bases). V was clipped by 3 bases and J by 5 bases, with 11 bases between them. CDR3 length equals 13 residues. This CDR3 is CASSLAQGHEQYF. In DNA form, the CDR3 reads TGTGCCAGCAGTTTGGCACAGGGTCACGAGCAGTACTTC.

The chain employs TRBV2 and TRBJ1-6, with 8 bases matching TRBD1. The CDR3 covers 12 residues. CDR1 and CDR2 (germline): SNHLY, FYNNEI. The V segment lost 10 bases and the J segment 6 bases; nucleotides outside the gene matches: 2. In DNA, the CDR3 is TGTGCCACCGACAGGGGTAATTCACCCCTCCACTTT. As protein: CATDRGNSPLHF.

The V and J genes are TRBV6-5 and TRBJ1-5, with 8 bases matching TRBD1. V lost 7 bases and J lost 7; bases outside the gene matches: 6. Germline assignment: CDR1 MNHEY and CDR2 SVGAGI. This CDR3 is built from 13 residues. CDR3 protein: CASTTGDWQPQHF. CDR3 nucleotides: TGTGCCAGCACGACAGGGGATTGGCAGCCCCAGCATTTT.

V gene TRBV6-1 combines with J gene TRBJ1-3; 7 bases map to TRBD1. Germline trimming cut 2 bases from V and 1 base from J; bases unmatched to any gene: 5. This CDR3 is built from 16 residues. Germline CDR1 and CDR2: MNHNS and SASEGT. The CDR3 reads CASSESPTGSGNTIYF. Written as DNA, the CDR3 is TGTGCCAGCAGTGAATCCCCGACAGGGTCTGGAAACACCATATATTTT.

This sequence joins TRBV3-1 (or the pseudogene TRBV3-2) and TRBJ1-1, with D maybe TRBD1 (5 bases). The CDR3 contains 14 residues. With 0 bases removed from V and 6 bases from J, the gap between germline ends came to 11 bases. In germline, CDR1 is LGHDT, CDR2 YNNKEL (reference sequence). The CDR3 bases are TGTGCCAGCAGCCAAGATATCGGGGGAGCTGAAGCTTTCTTT. Translating gives CASSQDIGGAEAFF.

CDR3 protein: CASSFWANRGNTIYF. For the CDR3, the DNA is TGTGCCAGCAGTTTCTGGGCAAACCGGGGAAACACCATATATTTT. The J gene is TRBJ1-3, the V gene TRBV28, with D uncertain. The V end was cut by 3 bases, the J end by 4 bases, with 13 bases between. CDR1 MDHEN and CDR2 SYDVKM come from the germline V gene. The CDR3 extends over 15 amino acids.

For the CDR3, the DNA is TGTGCCAGCAGTCCCCCGCCTGGGCATCAGCCCCAGCATTTT. Its translation is CASSPPPGHQPQHF. This chain uses TRBV28 with TRBJ1-5; D not resolved. Germline V CDR1 and CDR2: MDHEN, SYDVKM. The length of the CDR3 is 14 residues. Trimming pared 5 bases from V and 5 bases from J, leaving 13 bases between.

This clone has a handful of counts. The genes are TRBV29-1 and TRBJ1-4; 9 nucleotides match TRBD1. V trimming: 7 bases; J trimming: 5 bases; junction bases outside the gene matches: 8. CDR3 length: 14 amino acids. Germline V CDR1 and CDR2: SQVTM, ANQGSEA. The CDR3 region has the DNA TGCAGCGCCGGGACCGGGACAGGGAATGAAAAACTGTTTTTT. Its protein product is CSAGTGTGNEKLFF. The full variable domain, its missing parts supplied by reference TRBV29-1 and TRBJ1-4, is SAVISQKPSRDICQRGTSLTIQCQVDSQVTMMFWYRQQPGQSLTLIATANQGSEATYESGFVIDKFPISRPNLTFSTLTVSNMSPEDSSIYLCSAGTGTGNEKLFFGSGTQLSVL.

The chain combines TRBV3-1 (or the pseudogene TRBV3-2) with TRBJ2-1; no clear D. Germline V gene lookup returns CDR1 LGHDT and CDR2 YNNKEL (reference sequence). This CDR3 has 15 residues. The ends were cut back, 4 bases at V and 0 bases at J, with 10 bases in the middle. The CDR3 loop is CASSLDSGSYNEQFF. CDR3 DNA: TGTGCCAGCAGCCTCGATTCGGGCTCCTACAATGAGCAGTTCTTC.

This chain uses TRBV6-5 with TRBJ1-4; D uncertain. The germline CDR1 and CDR2 sequences are MNHEY and SVGAGI. Trimming pared 6 bases from V and 6 bases from J, leaving 14 bases between. The CDR3 length is 14 residues. The CDR3: CASSQRVDYEKLFF. The CDR3, as DNA: TGTGCCAGCAGCCAAAGGGTGGACTATGAAAAACTGTTTTTT.

This clone was seen only a few times. The chain combines TRBV9 with TRBJ1-1, with 11 bases matching TRBD1. The CDR3 runs to 17 residues. The germline V gene has CDR1 SGDLS and CDR2 YYNGEE. Trimming took 4 bases from V and 5 from J; bases not matched to a gene: 13. CDR3: CASSPGRLWDRGTEAFF. For the CDR3, the DNA is TGTGCCAGCAGCCCAGGGCGTTTGTGGGACAGGGGGACTGAAGCTTTCTTT.

The rearrangement links TRBV6-5 to TRBJ1-1; D gene uncertain. Trimming took 6 bases from V and 6 from J, leaving 14 bases between them. Per the germline V gene, CDR1 is MNHEY and CDR2 is SVGAGI. This CDR3 spans 13 amino acids. CDR3 DNA: TGTGCCAGCAGGGTCGGGGTTATCTCTGAAGCTTTCTTT. This codes for CASRVGVISEAFF.

V and J are TRBV7-9 and TRBJ1-1, with TRBD1 matching 10 bases. CDR1 is SEHNR and CDR2 is FQNEAQ in the germline V gene (reference sequence). The CDR3 has 15 residues. Losses at the gene ends were 5 bases for V and 4 bases for J; bases not matched to a gene: 7. CDR3 in DNA: TGTGCCAGCAGCCCGCGAGGACAGGGGGGCACTGAAGCTTTCTTT. The encoded protein is CASSPRGQGGTEAFF.